A single sample is the source of the 29 T cell receptor beta chains below, sequenced in a study of T cell responses to AZD1222 COVID-19 vaccine. Using immunoSEQ multiplex PCR, the repertoire was profiled, and TCRdb retains in-frame clones only, with some absent. The sample contains 120,000 to 150,000 clones, 82% of which appear only once. Sequenced material: peripheral blood, taken on day 0 of MenACWY control vaccination. Source of these receptors: an adult in good health.

The chain combines TRBV6-5 with TRBJ1-6; TRBD1 might be the D (6 bases). Trimming took 4 bases from V and 7 from J, leaving 8 bases between them. Germline assignment: CDR1 MNHEY and CDR2 SVGAGI. The CDR3 is made up of 13 amino acids. CDR3 DNA: TGTGCCAGCAGTTCCACAGGGAATTCACCCCTCCACTTT. As protein: CASSSTGNSPLHF.

The chain has TRBV18 and TRBJ2-5; D call uncertain. Trimming cost V 4 bases and J 5 bases, with 11 bases left between them. Germline CDR1 and CDR2: KGHSH and LQKENI. The CDR3 has 13 amino acids. The CDR3 loop is CASSLHASETQYF. The CDR3, as DNA: TGTGCCAGCTCACTCCATGCGTCGGAGACCCAGTACTTC.

The genes are TRBV28 and TRBJ1-2; TRBD1 matches at 8 bases. This CDR3 has 13 amino acids. The junction had 4 bases not matched to a gene; V was cut back by 7 bases and J by 3 bases. The V gene's germline CDR1 is MDHEN and CDR2 SYDVKM. The CDR3 bases are TGTGCCAGCAAAGGACAGGGACACTATGGCTACACCTTC. Translation: CASKGQGHYGYTF.

The V call is TRBV5-1, the J call TRBJ1-2; D might be TRBD1 (6 bases). The CDR3 sequence is 14 residues long. The germline gives CDR1 SGHRS, CDR2 YFSETQ. Trimming shortened V by 1 base and J by 6 bases, and 13 bases separated the two germline ends. CDR3 protein: CASSLRPGENGYTF. CDR3 bases: TGCGCCAGCAGCTTGCGGCCAGGGGAGAATGGCTACACCTTC.

This clone was recorded a few times. The chain joins TRBV11-2 to TRBJ2-4; D is undetermined. V lost 0 bases and J lost 6, with 6 bases in between. The CDR3 sequence is 13 residues long. The germline CDR1 and CDR2 sequences are SGHAT and FQNNGV. The CDR3 nucleotides are TGTGCCAGCAGCTTAGAGGGCGGAAACATTCAGTACTTC. Translated: CASSLEGGNIQYF.

This clone was detected only once. The chain's CDR3 is CASSYARAGEKLFF. The CDR3 nucleotides are TGTGCCAGCAGTTACGCCCGGGCAGGGGAAAAACTGTTTTTT. The chain links TRBV6-5 to TRBJ1-4, with D maybe TRBD1 (5 bases). V lost 2 bases to trimming and J lost 8 bases, with 12 bases between them. CDR1 and CDR2 from the germline V gene are MNHEY and SVGAGI. The CDR3 loop spans 14 amino acids.

The V gene is TRBV5-4, the J gene TRBJ1-2; 11 positions match TRBD1. The junction had 3 bases not matched to a gene; V was cut back by 1 base and J by 4 bases. Looked up from germline, CDR1 is SGHNT and CDR2 is YYREEE (reference sequence). The length of the CDR3 is 15 residues. CDR3 loop: CASSLSGTGGYGYTF. The CDR3 DNA sequence: TGTGCCAGCAGCTTGTCCGGGACAGGGGGCTATGGCTACACCTTC.

V and J are TRBV5-6 and TRBJ1-3; D is undetermined. This CDR3 spans 17 amino acids. V was cut by 0 bases and J by 0 bases, with 13 bases left in between. In germline, CDR1 is SGHDT, CDR2 YYEEEE. CDR3: CASSLEGSLYSGNTIYF. The DNA for the CDR3 is TGTGCCAGCAGCTTGGAAGGGTCTCTATACTCTGGAAACACCATATATTTT.

A single count supports this clone. The gene calls are TRBV5-4 and TRBJ2-5, with 8 bases lining up with TRBD1. With 0 bases clipped from V and 2 bases from J, the junction kept 3 bases outside the gene matches. Germline CDR1 reads SGHNT; CDR2 reads YYREEE (reference sequence). The CDR3 is 15 residues long. The CDR3 nucleotides read TGTGCCAGCAGCTTGGCCAGGACAGGGCAAGAGACCCAGTACTTC. It yields the protein CASSLARTGQETQYF.

The rearrangement links TRBV25-1 to TRBJ1-2, with D tentatively TRBD1 (5 bases). There are 13 residues in the CDR3. CDR1 is MGHDK and CDR2 is SYGVNS in the germline V gene. V lost 3 bases and J 5 bases, leaving 10 bases between the germline ends. CDR3 in DNA: TGTGCCAGCAGTGAGGTGGGGGGATATGGCTACACCTTC. Translation: CASSEVGGYGYTF.

The chain uses TRBV27 and TRBJ2-2, with D perhaps matching TRBD1 or TRBD2 (5 bases each). The CDR3 is 16 amino acids. Germline V gene sequence: CDR1 MNHEY, CDR2 SMNVEV (reference sequence). V dropped 5 bases and J dropped 6 bases, with 19 bases sitting between them. In DNA form, the CDR3 reads TGTGCCAGCAGTCCCACAACCCTGAGGGACCCCGGGGAGCTGTTTTTT. Amino acid sequence: CASSPTTLRDPGELFF.

This chain uses TRBV4-1 with TRBJ2-3, with D possibly matching TRBD1 (6 bases). Trimming left V 4 bases short and J 2 bases short, with 19 bases between. CDR3 length: 17 amino acids. Looked up from germline, CDR1 is MGHRA and CDR2 is YSYEKL. The DNA for the CDR3 is TGCGCCAGCAGCCCCCGGGACATGCTGGACGCCACAGATACGCAGTATTTT. It is translated as CASSPRDMLDATDTQYF.

V and J are TRBV6-7 and TRBJ1-2; possibly TRBD1 for D (6 bases). TRBV6-7 belongs to the ORF category, with a function that is uncertain. The germline V and J ends were trimmed by 2 bases and 7 bases, with 17 bases remaining between them. CDR3 size: 15 residues. DNA for the CDR3: TGTGCCAGCAGTTACACCGTCAGGGGTTCAGGTGGCTACACCTTC. Protein: CASSYTVRGSGGYTF.

There are a few counts of this clone. The chain has TRBV7-7 and TRBJ2-2; TRBD1 aligns across 9 bases. The CDR3 loop spans 15 amino acids. Germline V CDR1 and CDR2: SSHAT, FNYEAQ (reference sequence). Trimming took 6 bases from V and 5 from J; bases not matched to a gene: 7. The CDR3, as DNA: TGTGCCAGCAGTCGGGACAGGGTTGGAACCGGGGAGCTGTTTTTT. It yields the protein CASSRDRVGTGELFF.

The chain has TRBV2 and TRBJ1-6; D is undetermined. The CDR3 is made up of 16 amino acids. Trimming removed 6 bases at V and 0 bases at J, with 12 bases between. The germline CDR1 and CDR2 sequences are SNHLY and FYNNEI. CDR3 coding DNA: TGTGCCAGCAGCCCTAGATCCGTCTCCTATAATTCACCCCTCCACTTT. Encoded protein: CASSPRSVSYNSPLHF.

The genes are TRBV27 and TRBJ1-1; D is undetermined. Trimming took off 5 bases at V and 7 bases at J, with 11 bases between the two ends. Germline CDR1 and CDR2: MNHEY and SMNVEV (reference sequence). The CDR3 runs to 12 residues. CDR3 sequence: CASSRLGNEAFF. The DNA of the CDR3 is TGTGCCAGCAGTCGTCTCGGAAATGAAGCTTTCTTT.

The chain links TRBV6-5 to TRBJ1-3, with TRBD1 as a possible D gene (5 bases). Germline assignment: CDR1 MNHEY and CDR2 SVGAGI. V gave up 6 bases and J gave up 2 bases, with 14 bases separating them. The CDR3 runs 15 residues. The CDR3 here is CASRPLTETGNTIYF. As DNA, the CDR3 is TGTGCCAGCAGGCCTCTGACAGAGACTGGAAACACCATATATTTT.

Note on this clone: One end of the junction does not line up with germline, which may come from a read error. This chain links TRBV10-2 with TRBJ1-2; 9 bases are shared with TRBD1. Germline CDR1 WSHSY, CDR2 SAAADI. The CDR3 totals 16 residues. The CDR3 reads CASRGDPGQGSYGYGF. The DNA of the CDR3 is TGCGCCAGCAGGGGCGATCCGGGACAGGGAAGTTATGGCTACGGGTTC.

The chain uses TRBV9 and TRBJ1-6; D gene unclear. This CDR3 comprises 14 residues. The V gene lost 0 bases and the J gene lost 9 bases, with 10 bases spanning the gap. CDR1 and CDR2 from the germline V gene are SGDLS and YYNGEE. The CDR3 sequence is CASSVGGSGSPLHF. The CDR3 DNA is TGTGCCAGCAGCGTAGGGGGTTCTGGTTCACCCCTCCACTTT.

Only one count was recorded for this clone. The chain couples TRBV4-1 to TRBJ2-1; 8 bases line up with TRBD1. Germline trimming cut 3 bases from V and 2 bases from J; bases unmatched to any gene: 9. Germline CDR1 is MGHRA and CDR2 is YSYEKL. The CDR3 is made up of 17 amino acids. Written as DNA, the CDR3 is TGCGCCAGCAGCCAGGGGAACAGGGGGACCCCCTACAATGAGCAGTTCTTC. The encoded protein is CASSQGNRGTPYNEQFF.

The CDR3 here is CASSQDGQNYGYTF. The CDR3 bases are TGTGCCAGCAGCCAAGATGGACAGAACTATGGCTACACCTTC. The chain carries TRBV4-2 and TRBJ1-2; tentative D call: TRBD1 (6 bases). The CDR3 sequence is 14 residues long. The V gene lost 0 bases and the J gene lost 2 bases, with 7 bases spanning the gap. Germline CDR1 is LGHNA and CDR2 is YNFKEQ.

The V call is TRBV7-8, the J call TRBJ2-7; D unresolved. V lost 5 bases and J 0 bases, leaving 11 bases between the germline ends. The CDR3 contains 14 residues. Germline values: CDR1 SGHVS, CDR2 FQNEAQ. The CDR3 region is CASSRLVNSYEQYF. The DNA for the CDR3 is TGTGCCAGCAGCCGTCTTGTAAACTCCTACGAGCAGTACTTC.

In nucleotides, the CDR3 is TGTGCCAGCAGCTTAGAGTCGGCAGGGCGAGGCTACACCTTC. Amino acid sequence: CASSLESAGRGYTF. The chain has TRBV7-2 and TRBJ1-2; D possibly corresponds to TRBD1 (5 bases). Germline V gives CDR1 SGHTA, CDR2 FQGNSA. Trimming shortened V by 1 base and J by 8 bases, and 14 bases separated the two germline ends. There are 14 residues in the CDR3. Drawing the rest from reference TRBV7-2 and TRBJ1-2, the complete variable domain is GAGVSQSPSNKVTEKGKDVELRCDPISGHTALYWYRQSLGQGLEFLIYFQGNSAPDKSGLPSDRFSAERTGGSVSTLTIQRTQQEDSAVYLCASSLESAGRGYTFGSGTRLTVV.

This sequence joins TRBV5-5 and TRBJ1-6; D is perhaps TRBD1 (5 bases). Trimming stripped 4 bases from V and 10 bases from J, with 21 bases between. The CDR3 has 16 amino acids. The V gene's germline CDR1 is SGHKS and CDR2 YYEKEE (reference sequence). This CDR3 is CASSAGTQKALSPLHF. CDR3 bases: TGTGCCAGCAGCGCCGGGACTCAGAAAGCATTGTCACCCCTCCACTTT. The full variable domain, its missing parts supplied by reference TRBV5-5 and TRBJ1-6, is DAGVTQSPTHLIKTRGQQVTLRCSPISGHKSVSWYQQVLGQGPQFIFQYYEKEERGRGNFPDRFSARQFPNYSSELNVNALLLGDSALYLCASSAGTQKALSPLHFGNGTRLTVT.

V is TRBV19 and J is TRBJ2-2; D might be TRBD2 (6 bases). Trimming pared 9 bases from V and 6 bases from J, leaving 17 bases between. From germline, CDR1 is LNHDA and CDR2 SQIVND (reference sequence). This CDR3 is 14 amino acids long. DNA of the CDR3: TGTGCCAGCAAAACTTCTTGGGAGGCCGGGGAGCTGTTTTTT. This encodes CASKTSWEAGELFF.

This sequence joins TRBV5-6 and TRBJ1-1; 7 positions agree with TRBD1. CDR1 and CDR2 from the germline V gene are SGHDT and YYEEEE. J gave up 3 bases and V 0 bases, and 5 bases lay outside the gene matches. CDR3 length equals 15 residues. The DNA of the CDR3 is TGTGCCAGCAGCTTGGGTAGAACAGGGGACACTGAAGCTTTCTTT. Translating gives CASSLGRTGDTEAFF.

The V gene is TRBV9, the J gene TRBJ1-2; tentatively, D is TRBD1 (5 bases). CDR3 length: 15 residues. Germline V gene sequence: CDR1 SGDLS, CDR2 YYNGEE. Trimming took off 3 bases at V and 7 bases at J, with 19 bases between the two ends. This chain's CDR3 is CASSGRAGGGVGYTF. The DNA for the CDR3 is TGTGCCAGCAGCGGACGGGCTGGGGGAGGGGTTGGCTACACCTTC.

This clone has just one count. The CDR3 DNA reads TGTGCCAGCTCACCACAGTTTCAGGGATCGAGAAGCTCAGGAAACACCATATATTTT. It yields the protein CASSPQFQGSRSSGNTIYF. The chain recombines TRBV18 with TRBJ1-3; D perhaps matches TRBD1 (5 bases). V lost 1 base and J lost 4, with 23 bases in between. The CDR3 extends over 19 amino acids. CDR1 is KGHSH, CDR2 LQKENI, per germline.

The chain uses TRBV5-4 and TRBJ2-1; no reliable D call. V was shortened by 4 bases and J by 6 bases, with 11 bases between the two germline ends. The germline V gene encodes CDR1 SGHNT and CDR2 YYREEE (reference sequence). The CDR3 runs to 13 residues. Written as DNA, the CDR3 is TGTGCCAGCAGCCCCAAGGGTGCCAATGAGCAGTTCTTC. Its translation: CASSPKGANEQFF. The full variable domain, with the rest looked up from reference TRBV5-4 and TRBJ2-1, is ETGVTQSPTHLIKTRGQQVTLRCSSQSGHNTVSWYQQALGQGPQFIFQYYREEENGRGNFPPRFSGLQFPNYSSELNVNALELDDSALYLCASSPKGANEQFFGPGTRLTVL.